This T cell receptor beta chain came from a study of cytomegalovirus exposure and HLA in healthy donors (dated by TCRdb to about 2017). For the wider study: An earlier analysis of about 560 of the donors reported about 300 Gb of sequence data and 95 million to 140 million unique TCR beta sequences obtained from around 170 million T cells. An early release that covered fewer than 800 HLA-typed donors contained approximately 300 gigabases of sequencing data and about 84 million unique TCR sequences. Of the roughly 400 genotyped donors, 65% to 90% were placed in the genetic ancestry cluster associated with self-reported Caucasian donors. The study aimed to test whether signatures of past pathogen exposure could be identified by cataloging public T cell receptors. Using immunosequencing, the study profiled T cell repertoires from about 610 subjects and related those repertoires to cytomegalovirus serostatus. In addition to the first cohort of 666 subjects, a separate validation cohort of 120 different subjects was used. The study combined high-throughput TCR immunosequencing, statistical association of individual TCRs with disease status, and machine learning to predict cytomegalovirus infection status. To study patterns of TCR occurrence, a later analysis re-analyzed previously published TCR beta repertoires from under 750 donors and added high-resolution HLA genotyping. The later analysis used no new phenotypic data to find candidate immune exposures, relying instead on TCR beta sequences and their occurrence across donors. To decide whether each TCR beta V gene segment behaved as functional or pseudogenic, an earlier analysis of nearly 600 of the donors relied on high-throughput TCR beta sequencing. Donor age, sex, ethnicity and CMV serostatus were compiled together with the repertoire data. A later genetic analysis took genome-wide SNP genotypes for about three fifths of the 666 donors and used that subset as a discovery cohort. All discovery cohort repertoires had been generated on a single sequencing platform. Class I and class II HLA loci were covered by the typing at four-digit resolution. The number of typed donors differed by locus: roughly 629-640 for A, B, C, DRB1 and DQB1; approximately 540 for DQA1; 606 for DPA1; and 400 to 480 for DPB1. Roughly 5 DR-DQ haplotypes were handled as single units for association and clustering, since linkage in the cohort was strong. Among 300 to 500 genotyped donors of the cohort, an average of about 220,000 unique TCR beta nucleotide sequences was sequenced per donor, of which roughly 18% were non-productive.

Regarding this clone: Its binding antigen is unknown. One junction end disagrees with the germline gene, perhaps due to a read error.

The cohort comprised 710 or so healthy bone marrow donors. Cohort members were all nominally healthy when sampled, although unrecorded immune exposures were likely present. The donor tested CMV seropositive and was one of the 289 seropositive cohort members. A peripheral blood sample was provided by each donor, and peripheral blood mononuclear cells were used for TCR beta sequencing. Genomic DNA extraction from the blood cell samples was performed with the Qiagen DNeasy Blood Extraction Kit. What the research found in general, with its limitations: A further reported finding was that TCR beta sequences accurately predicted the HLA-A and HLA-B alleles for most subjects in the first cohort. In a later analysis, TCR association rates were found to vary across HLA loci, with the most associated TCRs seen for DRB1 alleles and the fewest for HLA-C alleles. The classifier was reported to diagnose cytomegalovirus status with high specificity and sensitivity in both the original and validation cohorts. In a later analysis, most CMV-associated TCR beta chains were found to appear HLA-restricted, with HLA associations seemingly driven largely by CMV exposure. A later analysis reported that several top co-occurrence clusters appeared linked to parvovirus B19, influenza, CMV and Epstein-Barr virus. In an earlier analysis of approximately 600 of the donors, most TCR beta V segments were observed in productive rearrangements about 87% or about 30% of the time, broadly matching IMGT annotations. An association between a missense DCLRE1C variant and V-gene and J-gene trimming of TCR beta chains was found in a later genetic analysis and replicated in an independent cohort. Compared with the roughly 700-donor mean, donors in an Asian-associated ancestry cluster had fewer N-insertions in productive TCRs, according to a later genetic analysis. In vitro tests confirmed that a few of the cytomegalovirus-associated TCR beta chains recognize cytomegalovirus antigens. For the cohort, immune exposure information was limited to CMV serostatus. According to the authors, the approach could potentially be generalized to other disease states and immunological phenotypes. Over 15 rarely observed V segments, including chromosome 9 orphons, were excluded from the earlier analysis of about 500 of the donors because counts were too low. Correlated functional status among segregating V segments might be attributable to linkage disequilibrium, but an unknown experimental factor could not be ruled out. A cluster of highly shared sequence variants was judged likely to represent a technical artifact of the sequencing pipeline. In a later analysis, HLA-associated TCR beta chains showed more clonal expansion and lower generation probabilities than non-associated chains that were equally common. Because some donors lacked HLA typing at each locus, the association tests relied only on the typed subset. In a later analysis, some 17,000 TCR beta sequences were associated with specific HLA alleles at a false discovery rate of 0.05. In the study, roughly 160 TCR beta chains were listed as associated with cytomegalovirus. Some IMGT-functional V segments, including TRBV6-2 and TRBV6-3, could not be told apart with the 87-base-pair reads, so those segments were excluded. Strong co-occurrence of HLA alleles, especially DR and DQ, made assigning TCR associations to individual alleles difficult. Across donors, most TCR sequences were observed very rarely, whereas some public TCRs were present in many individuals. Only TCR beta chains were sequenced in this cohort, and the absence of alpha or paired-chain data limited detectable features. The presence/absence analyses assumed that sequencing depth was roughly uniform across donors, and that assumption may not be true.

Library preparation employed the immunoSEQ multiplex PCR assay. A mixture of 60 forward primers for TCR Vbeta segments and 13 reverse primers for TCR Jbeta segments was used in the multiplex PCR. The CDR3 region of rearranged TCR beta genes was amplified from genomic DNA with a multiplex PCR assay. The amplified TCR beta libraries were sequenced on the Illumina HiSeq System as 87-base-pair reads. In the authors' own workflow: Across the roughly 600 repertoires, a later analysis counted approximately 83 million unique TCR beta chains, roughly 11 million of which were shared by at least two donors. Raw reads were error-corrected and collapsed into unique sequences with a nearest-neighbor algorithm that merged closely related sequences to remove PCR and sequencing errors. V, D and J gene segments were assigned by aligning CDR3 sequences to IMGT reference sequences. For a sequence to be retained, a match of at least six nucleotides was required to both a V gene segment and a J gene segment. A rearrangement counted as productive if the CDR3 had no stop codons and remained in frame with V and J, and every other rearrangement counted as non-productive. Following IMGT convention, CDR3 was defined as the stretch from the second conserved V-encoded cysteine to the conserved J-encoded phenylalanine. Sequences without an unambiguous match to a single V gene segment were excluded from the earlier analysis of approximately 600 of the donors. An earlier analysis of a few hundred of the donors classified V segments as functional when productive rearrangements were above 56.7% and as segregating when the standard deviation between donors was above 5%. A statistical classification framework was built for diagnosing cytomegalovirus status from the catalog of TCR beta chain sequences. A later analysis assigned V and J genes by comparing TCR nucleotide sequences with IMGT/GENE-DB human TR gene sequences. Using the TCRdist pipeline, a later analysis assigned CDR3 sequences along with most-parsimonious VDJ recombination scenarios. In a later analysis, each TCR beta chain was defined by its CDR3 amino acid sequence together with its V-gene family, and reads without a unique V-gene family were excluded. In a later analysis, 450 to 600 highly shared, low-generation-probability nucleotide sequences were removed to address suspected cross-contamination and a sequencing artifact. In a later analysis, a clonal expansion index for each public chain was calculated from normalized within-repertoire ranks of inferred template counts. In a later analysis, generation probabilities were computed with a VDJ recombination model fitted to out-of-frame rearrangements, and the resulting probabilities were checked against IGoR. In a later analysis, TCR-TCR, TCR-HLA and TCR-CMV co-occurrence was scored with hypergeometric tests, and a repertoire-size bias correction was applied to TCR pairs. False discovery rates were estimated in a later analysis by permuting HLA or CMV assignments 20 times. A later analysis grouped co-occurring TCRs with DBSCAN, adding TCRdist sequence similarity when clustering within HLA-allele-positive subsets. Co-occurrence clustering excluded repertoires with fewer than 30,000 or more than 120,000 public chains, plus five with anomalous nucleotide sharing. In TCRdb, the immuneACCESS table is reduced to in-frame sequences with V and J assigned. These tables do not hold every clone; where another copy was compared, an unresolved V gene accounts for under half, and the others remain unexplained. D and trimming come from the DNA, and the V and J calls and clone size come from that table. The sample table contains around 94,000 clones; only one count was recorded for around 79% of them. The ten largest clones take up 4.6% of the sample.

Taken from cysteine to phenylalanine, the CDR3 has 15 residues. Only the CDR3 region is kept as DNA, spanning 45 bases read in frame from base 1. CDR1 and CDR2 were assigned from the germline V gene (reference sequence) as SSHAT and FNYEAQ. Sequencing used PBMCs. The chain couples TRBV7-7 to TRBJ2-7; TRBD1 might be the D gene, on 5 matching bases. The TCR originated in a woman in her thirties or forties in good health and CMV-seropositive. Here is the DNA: TGTGCTAGCAGCTTAGGTCAGGGTGGTGGATACGAGCAGTACTTC. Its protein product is CASSLGQGGGYEQYF. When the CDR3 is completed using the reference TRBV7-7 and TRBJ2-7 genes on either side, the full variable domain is GAGVSQSPRYKVTKRGQDVTLRCDPISSHATLYWYQQALGQGPEFLTYFNYEAQPDKSGLPSDRFSAERPEGSISTLTIQRTEQRDSAMYRCASSLGQGGGYEQYFGPGTRLTVT.